This TCR beta chain derives from a study of T cells after yellow fever vaccination. Study at large: Some fractions had low cell numbers, and these were prepared with SMART-Seq v4 Ultra Low Input. Notes on the study in general: Researchers report a weaker secondary response that nonetheless peaked faster, day 5 versus 15. Overall, a small share of clonotypes was seen in both CD4 and CD8 compartments. In post-booster samples, most primary-vaccination clones reappeared (about 95% CD4, 70% to 90% CD8).

CDR1 is KGHSH and CDR2 is LQKENI in the germline V gene. CDR3 length: 14 amino acids. Trimming took 3 bases from V and 3 from J, leaving 9 bases between them. Each CDR3 protein is one row after TCRdb ran MiXCR on the 5' RACE reads. The sample yields about 340,000 distinct CDR3 sequences, around 13% seen once. Concerning this clonotype: What it binds is unknown.

The genes are TRBV18 and TRBJ1-3, with D uncertain. The sequencing used CD4+ T cells sorted from PBMCs, collected 15 days after the yellow fever booster vaccination. The receptor comes from a man between 18 and 35 years old who received the YFV17D yellow fever vaccine. The CDR3 reads CASSPFQSGNTIYF. The CDR3 region has the DNA TGTGCCAGCTCACCTTTTCAGAGTGGAAACACCATATATTTT.